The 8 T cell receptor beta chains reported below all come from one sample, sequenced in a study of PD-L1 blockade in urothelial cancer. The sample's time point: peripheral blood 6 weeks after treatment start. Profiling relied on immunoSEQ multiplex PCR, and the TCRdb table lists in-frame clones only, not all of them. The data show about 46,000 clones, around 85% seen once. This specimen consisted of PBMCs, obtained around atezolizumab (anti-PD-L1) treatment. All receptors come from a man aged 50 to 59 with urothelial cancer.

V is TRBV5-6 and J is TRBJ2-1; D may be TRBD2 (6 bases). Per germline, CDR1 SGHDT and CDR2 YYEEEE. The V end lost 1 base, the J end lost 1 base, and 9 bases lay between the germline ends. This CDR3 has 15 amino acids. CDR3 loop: CASSLIGRSYNEQFF. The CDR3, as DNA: TGTGCCAGCAGCTTGATAGGGAGGTCCTACAATGAGCAGTTCTTC.

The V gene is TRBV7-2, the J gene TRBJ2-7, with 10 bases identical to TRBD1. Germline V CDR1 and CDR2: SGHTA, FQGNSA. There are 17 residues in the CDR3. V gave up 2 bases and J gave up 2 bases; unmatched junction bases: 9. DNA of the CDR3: TGTGCCAGCAGCTTAACAGGGGGGGGGACAGGGGCCTACGAGCAGTACTTC. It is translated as CASSLTGGGTGAYEQYF.

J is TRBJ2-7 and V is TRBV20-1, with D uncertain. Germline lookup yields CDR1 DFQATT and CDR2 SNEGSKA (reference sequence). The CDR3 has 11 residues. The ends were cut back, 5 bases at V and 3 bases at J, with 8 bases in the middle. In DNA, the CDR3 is TGCAGTGCTCAGACTGTCTACGAGCAGTACTTC. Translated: CSAQTVYEQYF.

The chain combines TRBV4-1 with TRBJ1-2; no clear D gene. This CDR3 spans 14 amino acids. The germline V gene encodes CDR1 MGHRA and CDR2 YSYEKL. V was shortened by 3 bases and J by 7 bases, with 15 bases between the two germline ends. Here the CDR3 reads CASSHTQAQPGYTF. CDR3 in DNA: TGCGCCAGCAGCCACACCCAGGCTCAGCCTGGCTACACCTTC.

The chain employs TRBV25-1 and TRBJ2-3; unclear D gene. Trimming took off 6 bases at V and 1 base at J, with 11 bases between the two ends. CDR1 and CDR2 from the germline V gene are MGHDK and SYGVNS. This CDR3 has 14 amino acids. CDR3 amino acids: CASSQEAGTDTQYF. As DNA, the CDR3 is TGTGCCAGCAGCCAAGAGGCCGGCACAGATACGCAGTATTTT.

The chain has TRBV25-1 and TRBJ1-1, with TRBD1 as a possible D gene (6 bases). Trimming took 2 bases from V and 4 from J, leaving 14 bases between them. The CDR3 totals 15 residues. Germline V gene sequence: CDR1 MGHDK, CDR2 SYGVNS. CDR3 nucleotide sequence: TGTGCCAGCAGTGAAAACTTACTCAGGGGCACTGAAGCTTTCTTT. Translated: CASSENLLRGTEAFF.

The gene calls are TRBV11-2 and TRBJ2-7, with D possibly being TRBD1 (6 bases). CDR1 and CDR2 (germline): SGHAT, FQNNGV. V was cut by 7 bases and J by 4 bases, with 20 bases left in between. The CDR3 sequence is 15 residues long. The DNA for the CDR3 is TGTGCCAGCACCAGAGGGGGTGGAGTCACTTACGAGCAGTACTTC. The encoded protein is CASTRGGGVTYEQYF.

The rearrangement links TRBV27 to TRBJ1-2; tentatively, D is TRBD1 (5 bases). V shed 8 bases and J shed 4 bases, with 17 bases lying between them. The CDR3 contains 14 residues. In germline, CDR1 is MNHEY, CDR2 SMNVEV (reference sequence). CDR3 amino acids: CASRSSGFAYGYTF. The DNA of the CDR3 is TGTGCCAGCCGATCTTCAGGGTTCGCCTATGGCTACACCTTC.